These 7 T cell receptor beta chains came from one sample sequenced in a study of blood T cell repertoires in COVID-19. This table comes from immunoSEQ multiplex PCR, and its TCRdb copy is limited to in-frame clones, with some not included. The sample includes just under 350,000 clones, roughly 90% of them seen just once. The specimen was peripheral blood. These receptors were collected from a woman aged 70-85 years with COVID-19, enrolled during active disease.

The chain recombines TRBV7-2 with TRBJ1-1, with 8 bases that match TRBD1. Germline V gene data show CDR1 as SGHTA and CDR2 as FQGNSA. V shed 1 base and J 5 bases; nucleotides not matched to a gene: 6. This CDR3 comprises 15 residues. CDR3 sequence: CASSLEYRGETEAFF. Here the CDR3 DNA reads TGTGCCAGCAGCTTAGAGTACAGGGGGGAAACTGAAGCTTTCTTT.

The chain links TRBV6-5 to TRBJ2-7; 12 nucleotides agree with TRBD1. The CDR3 sequence is 13 residues long. CDR1 and CDR2 (germline): MNHEY, SVGAGI. V gave up 7 bases and J gave up 6 bases; unmatched junction bases: 4. The CDR3 reads CASTGQGAIEQYF. The CDR3 bases are TGTGCCAGCACGGGACAGGGGGCTATCGAGCAGTACTTC.

The rearrangement joins TRBV5-1 to TRBJ1-6; TRBD1 matches 7 bases. V gave up 4 bases and J gave up 6 bases; unmatched junction bases: 10. The CDR3 spans 16 residues. In germline, CDR1 is SGHRS, CDR2 YFSETQ. CDR3 sequence reads: CASSPATGQTNSPLHF. As DNA, the CDR3 is TGCGCCAGCAGCCCCGCAACGGGACAGACTAATTCACCCCTCCACTTT.

This clone was observed a single time. This rearrangement joins TRBV2 to TRBJ1-1, with a possible D match to TRBD1 (6 bases). There are 14 residues in the CDR3. Trimming cost V 6 bases and J 1 base, with 12 bases left between them. Germline V gene sequence: CDR1 SNHLY, CDR2 FYNNEI. The CDR3 DNA sequence: TGTGCCAGCAGGGGGACAAAGGGGAACACTGAAGCTTTCTTT. The encoded protein is CASRGTKGNTEAFF.

The chain combines TRBV12-3 or TRBV12-4 with TRBJ2-7, with 9 bases lining up with TRBD1. The length of the CDR3 is 12 residues. V shed 10 bases and J 2 bases; nucleotides not matched to a gene: 3. For the CDR3, the DNA is TGTGCCATAAGACAGGGGGCCTACGAGCAGTACTTC. Its translation: CAIRQGAYEQYF.

V and J are TRBV27 and TRBJ1-2, with D maybe TRBD1 (5 bases). V dropped 5 bases and J dropped 3 bases, with 22 bases sitting between them. The CDR3 contains 17 residues. Germline V gene sequence: CDR1 MNHEY, CDR2 SMNVEV (reference sequence). The CDR3 sequence is CASSPTFVPTDDYGYTF. CDR3 bases: TGTGCCAGCAGTCCTACCTTTGTACCGACAGACGACTATGGCTACACCTTC.

This clone is a singleton in its sample. V gene TRBV2 combines with J gene TRBJ1-5, with 8 positions matching TRBD1. V lost 6 bases, J lost 4 bases, and 11 bases stayed unmatched. The CDR3 loop spans 16 amino acids. CDR1 is SNHLY and CDR2 is FYNNEI in the germline V gene. The CDR3 reads CASSAQGTGFNQPQHF. The CDR3 region has the DNA TGTGCCAGCAGCGCCCAGGGGACAGGATTTAATCAGCCCCAGCATTTT.